The TCR beta chain described here comes from a study of T cells in narcolepsy. Study conclusions and caveats: Blood of same and different patients, but not healthy controls, reportedly held recurring autoreactive clonotypes. Comparing one patient's CSF and blood CD4+ clonotypes highlighted HCRT- and TRIB2-specific autoreactive clonotypes.

Points on this clone: The antigen is not known.

V lost 6 bases and J 7 bases, leaving 13 bases between the germline ends. Germline lookup yields CDR1 SGHTA and CDR2 FQGNSA. This CDR3 comprises 13 residues. Method: immunoSEQ multiplex PCR; TCRdb's copy keeps in-frame clones and lacks some. The sample includes about 30,000 clones, around 83% of them seen just once. This rearrangement joins TRBV7-2 to TRBJ2-1; D may be TRBD2 (6 bases). Source material: memory (CD45RA-) CD4+ T cells from blood. The clonotype was recovered from a human donor in good health. CDR3 nucleotides: TGTGCCAGCAGGCCTTCTAGCGCTAATGAGCAGTTCTTC. Protein product: CASRPSSANEQFF.